The 8 T cell receptor beta chains in this list originate from one sample, sequenced in a study of blood T cell repertoires in COVID-19. Repertoires were generated with immunoSEQ multiplex PCR, while TCRdb's copy carries only in-frame clones and drops some. The table records approximately 230,000 clones, approximately 79% of them present only once. Specimen: peripheral blood. The receptors were gathered from a woman of 80 years or more with active or convalescent COVID-19.

The rearrangement joins TRBV19 to TRBJ1-1, with D perhaps TRBD1 (5 bases). This CDR3 has 14 residues. Deletions cut 3 bases from V and 4 bases from J, with 12 bases between. Germline CDR1 reads LNHDA; CDR2 reads SQIVND (reference sequence). The CDR3, as DNA: TGTGCCAGTAGTATGCAGGGATGGGTCACTGAAGCTTTCTTT. It codes for CASSMQGWVTEAFF.

This chain joins TRBV28 and TRBJ2-5, with D possibly TRBD1 on 5 matching bases. The CDR3 contains 18 residues. Germline CDR1 and CDR2: MDHEN and SYDVKM. The V end was cut by 4 bases, the J end by 7 bases, with 28 bases between. CDR3 bases: TGTGCCAGCAGTTCCGCCGCCCTGACAGAATTCCCCCCTGGGACCCAGTACTTC. Translation: CASSSAALTEFPPGTQYF.

About this clone: Other DNA sequences in the sample encode the same CDR3. The chain employs TRBV3-1 (or the pseudogene TRBV3-2) and TRBJ1-1; the match to TRBD1 covers 8 bases. The CDR3 is made up of 13 amino acids. After removal of 0 bases from V and 11 bases from J, the junction contained 5 bases not matched to a gene. Germline V gene sequence: CDR1 LGHDT, CDR2 YNNKEL (reference sequence). Here the CDR3 DNA reads TGTGCCAGCAGCCAAGAAGGACAGGGAGGCGCTTTCTTT. It is translated as CASSQEGQGGAFF.

Concerning this clone itself: This sample includes further DNA sequences coding for the same CDR3. The rearrangement links TRBV18 to TRBJ2-7; D possibly corresponds to TRBD2 (6 bases). The CDR3 length is 14 residues. V lost 3 bases to trimming and J lost 0 bases, with 9 bases between them. The germline gives CDR1 KGHSH, CDR2 LQKENI. The CDR3 nucleotides read TGTGCCAGCTCACCGTCGGGGGTCTCCTACGAGCAGTACTTC. It yields the protein CASSPSGVSYEQYF.

V usage is TRBV10-1 and J usage is TRBJ2-7; 7 bases are shared with TRBD1. CDR3 length: 14 amino acids. Trimming cost V 2 bases and J 1 base; bases outside gene matches: 2. CDR1 and CDR2 (germline): WNHNN, SYGVQD (reference sequence). CDR3 coding DNA: TGCGCCAGCAGTGAGGCAGGGGGATCCTACGAGCAGTACTTC. It specifies CASSEAGGSYEQYF.

V and J are TRBV7-9 and TRBJ2-5; TRBD2 aligns across 10 bases. Trimming cost V 1 base and J 1 base; bases outside gene matches: 3. The germline gives CDR1 SEHNR, CDR2 FQNEAQ (reference sequence). The CDR3 consists of 16 residues. The CDR3 here is CASSLEGLATQETQYF. In DNA, the CDR3 is TGTGCCAGCAGCTTAGAGGGACTAGCGACCCAAGAGACCCAGTACTTC.

This clone was counted between two and nine times. V is TRBV7-9 and J is TRBJ1-2; TRBD1 might be the D (6 bases). Trimming took 3 bases from V and 5 from J, leaving 13 bases between them. Germline-derived CDR1 and CDR2 are SEHNR and FQNEAQ (reference sequence). The CDR3 contains 14 residues. The CDR3 sequence: CASSFGQLLYGYTF. The DNA of the CDR3 is TGTGCCAGCAGCTTCGGACAGCTCCTATATGGCTACACCTTC.

This rearrangement joins TRBV6-5 to TRBJ1-1; tentative D call: TRBD1 (6 bases). CDR1 and CDR2 (germline): MNHEY, SVGAGI. CDR3 length equals 15 residues. V shed 0 bases and J shed 5 bases, with 13 bases lying between them. This chain's CDR3 is CASSYSLQGETEAFF. The CDR3 region has the DNA TGTGCCAGCAGTTACTCGTTACAGGGTGAAACTGAAGCTTTCTTT.